This T cell receptor (beta chain) was captured by sequencing in a study of cytomegalovirus exposure and HLA in healthy donors. The wider study: There were approximately 400 genotyped donors. Of these, roughly 86% fell in the genetic ancestry cluster associated with self-reported Caucasian donors. The study, taken as a whole, reports: In a later analysis, V- and J-gene trimming of beta chains associated with a DCLRE1C missense variant, replicated independently.

The PCR employed 60 Vbeta primers together with 13 Jbeta primers. Clones were sequenced by immunoSEQ multiplex PCR, and TCRdb holds only the in-frame ones, with some missing. The repertoire consists of tens of thousands of clones, with roughly three fifths occurring once and the leading ten covering just under 6.5%. As regards this clone: Its antigen is currently unknown.

Germline assignment: CDR1 SNHLY and CDR2 FYNNEI. This CDR3 is 16 amino acids long. Trimming took 6 bases from V and 8 from J; bases not matched to a gene: 14. This TCR came from a woman in her 30s in good health and CMV-seronegative. The sequenced sample was PBMCs. This sequence joins TRBV2 and TRBJ1-2, with 11 bases aligning to TRBD1. The CDR3, as DNA: TGTGCCAGCAGCGACGGGACAGGGGGGCATTTGAGGGGCTACACCTTC. It yields the protein CASSDGTGGHLRGYTF.